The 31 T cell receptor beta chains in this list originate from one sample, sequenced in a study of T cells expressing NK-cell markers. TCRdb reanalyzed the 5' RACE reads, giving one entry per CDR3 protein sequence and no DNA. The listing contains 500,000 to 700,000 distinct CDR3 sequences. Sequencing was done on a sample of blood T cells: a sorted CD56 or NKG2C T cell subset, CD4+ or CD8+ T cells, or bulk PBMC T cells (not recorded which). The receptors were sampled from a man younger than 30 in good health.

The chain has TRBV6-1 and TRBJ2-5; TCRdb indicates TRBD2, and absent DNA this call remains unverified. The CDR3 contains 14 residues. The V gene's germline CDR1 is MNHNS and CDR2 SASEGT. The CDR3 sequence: CASSIRSGGWDQYF.

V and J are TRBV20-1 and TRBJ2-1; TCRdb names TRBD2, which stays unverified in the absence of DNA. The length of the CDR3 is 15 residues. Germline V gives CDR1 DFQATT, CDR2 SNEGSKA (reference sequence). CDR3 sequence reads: CSASVTGLANNEQFF.

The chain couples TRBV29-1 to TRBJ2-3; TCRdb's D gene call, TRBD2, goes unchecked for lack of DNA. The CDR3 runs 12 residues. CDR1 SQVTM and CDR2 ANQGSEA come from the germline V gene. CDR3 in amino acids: CSVEEGLAGANF.

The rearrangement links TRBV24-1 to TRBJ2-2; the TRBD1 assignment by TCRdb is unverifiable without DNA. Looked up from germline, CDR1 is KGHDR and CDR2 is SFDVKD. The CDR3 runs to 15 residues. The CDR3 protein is CATSVTGGYTGELFF.

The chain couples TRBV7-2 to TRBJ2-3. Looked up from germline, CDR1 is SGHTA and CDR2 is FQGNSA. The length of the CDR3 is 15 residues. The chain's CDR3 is CASSLVWGHTDTQYF.

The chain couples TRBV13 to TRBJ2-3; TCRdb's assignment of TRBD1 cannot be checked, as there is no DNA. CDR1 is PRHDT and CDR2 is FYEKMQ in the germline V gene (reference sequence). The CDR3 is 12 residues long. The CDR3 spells CASTKRGYTQYF.

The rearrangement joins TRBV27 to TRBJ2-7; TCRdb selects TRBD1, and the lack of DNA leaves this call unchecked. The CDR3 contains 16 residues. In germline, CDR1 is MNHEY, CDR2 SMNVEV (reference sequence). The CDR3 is CASSLSSGQGSYEQYF.

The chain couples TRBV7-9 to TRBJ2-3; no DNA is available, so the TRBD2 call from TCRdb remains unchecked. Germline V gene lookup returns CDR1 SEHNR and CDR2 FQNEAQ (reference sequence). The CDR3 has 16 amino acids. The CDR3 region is CASSPQTVREPDTQYF.

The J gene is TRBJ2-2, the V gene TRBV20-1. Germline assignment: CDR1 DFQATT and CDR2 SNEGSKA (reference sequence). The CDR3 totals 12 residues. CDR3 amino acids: CSAPEGAGELFF.

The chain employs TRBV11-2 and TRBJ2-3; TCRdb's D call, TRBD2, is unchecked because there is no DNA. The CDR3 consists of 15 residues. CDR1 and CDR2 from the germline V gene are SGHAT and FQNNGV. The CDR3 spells CASSSLAGVLDTQYF.

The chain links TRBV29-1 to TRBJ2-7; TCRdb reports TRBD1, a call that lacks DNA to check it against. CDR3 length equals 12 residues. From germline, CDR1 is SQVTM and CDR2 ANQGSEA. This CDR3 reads CSVGQGSHEQYF.

CDR3 sequence reads: CASSIDMTIEETQYF. The rearrangement uses TRBV19 and TRBJ2-5. Germline CDR1 and CDR2: LNHDA and SQIVND (reference sequence). This CDR3 contains 15 residues.

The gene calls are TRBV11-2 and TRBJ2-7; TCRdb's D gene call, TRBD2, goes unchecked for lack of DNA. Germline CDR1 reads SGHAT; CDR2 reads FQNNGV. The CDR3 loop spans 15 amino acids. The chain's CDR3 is CASSLVDSPAYEQYF.

Here the CDR3 reads CATSDFSLPTGAETQYF. V is TRBV24-1 and J is TRBJ2-5; TCRdb indicates TRBD1, and absent DNA this call remains unverified. CDR1 KGHDR and CDR2 SFDVKD come from the germline V gene. The CDR3 is made up of 17 amino acids.

CDR3 region: CASTDGTGAKTQYF. The chain uses TRBV5-1 and TRBJ2-5; lacking DNA, the TRBD1 call made by TCRdb goes unchecked. Germline CDR1 SGHRS, CDR2 YFSETQ. The CDR3 spans 14 residues. The variable domain in full, with the rest retrieved from reference TRBV5-1 and TRBJ2-5, is KAGVTQTPRYLIKTRGQQVTLSCSPISGHRSVSWYQQTPGQGLQFLFEYFSETQRNKGNFPGRFSGRQFSNSRSEMNVSTLELGDSALYLCASTDGTGAKTQYFGPGTRLLVL.

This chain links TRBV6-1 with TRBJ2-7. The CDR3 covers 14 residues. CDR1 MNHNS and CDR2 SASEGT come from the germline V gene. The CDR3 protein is CASSEVGNDYEQYF.

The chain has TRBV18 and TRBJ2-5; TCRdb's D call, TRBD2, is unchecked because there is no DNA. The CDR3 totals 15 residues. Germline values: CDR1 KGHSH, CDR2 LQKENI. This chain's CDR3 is CASPSKGGPLETQYF.

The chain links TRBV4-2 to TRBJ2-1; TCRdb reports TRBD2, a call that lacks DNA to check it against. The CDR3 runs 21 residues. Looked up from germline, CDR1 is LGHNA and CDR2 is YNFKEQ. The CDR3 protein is CASSQGAQEGRTSGRRHEQFF.

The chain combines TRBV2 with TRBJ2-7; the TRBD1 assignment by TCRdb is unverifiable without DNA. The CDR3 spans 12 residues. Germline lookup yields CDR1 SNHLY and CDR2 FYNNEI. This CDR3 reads CASRGEGYEQYF.

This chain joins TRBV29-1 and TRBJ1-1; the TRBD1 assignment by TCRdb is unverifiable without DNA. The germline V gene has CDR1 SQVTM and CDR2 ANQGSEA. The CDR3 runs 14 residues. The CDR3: CSAAPGQVNTEAFF.

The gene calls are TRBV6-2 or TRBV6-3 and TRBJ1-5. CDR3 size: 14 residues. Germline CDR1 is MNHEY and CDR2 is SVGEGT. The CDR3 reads CASSPDGSYQPQHF.

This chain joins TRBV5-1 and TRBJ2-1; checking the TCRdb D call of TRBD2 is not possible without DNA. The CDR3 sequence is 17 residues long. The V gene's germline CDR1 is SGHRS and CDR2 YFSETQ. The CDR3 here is CASSLEALAGLRGEQFF.

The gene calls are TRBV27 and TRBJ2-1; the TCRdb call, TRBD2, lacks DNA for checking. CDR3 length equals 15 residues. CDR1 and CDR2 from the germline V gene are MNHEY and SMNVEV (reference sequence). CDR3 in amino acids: CASSRLATSLDEQFF.

CDR3 sequence: CASTWGRATDTQYF. The V gene is TRBV6-5, the J gene TRBJ2-3; TCRdb picks TRBD1, but there is no DNA to check that call. The length of the CDR3 is 14 residues. From germline, CDR1 is MNHEY and CDR2 SVGAGI.

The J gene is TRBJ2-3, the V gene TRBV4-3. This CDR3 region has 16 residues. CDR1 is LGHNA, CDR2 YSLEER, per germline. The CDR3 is CASSPTTTGITDTQYF.

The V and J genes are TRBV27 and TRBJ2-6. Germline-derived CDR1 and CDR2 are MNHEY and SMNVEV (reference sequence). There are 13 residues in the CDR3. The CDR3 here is CATSLSGANVLTF.

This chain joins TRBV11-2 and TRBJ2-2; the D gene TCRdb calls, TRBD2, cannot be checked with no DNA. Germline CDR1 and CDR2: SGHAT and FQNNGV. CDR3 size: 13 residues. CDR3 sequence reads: CASAAVRGGELFF.

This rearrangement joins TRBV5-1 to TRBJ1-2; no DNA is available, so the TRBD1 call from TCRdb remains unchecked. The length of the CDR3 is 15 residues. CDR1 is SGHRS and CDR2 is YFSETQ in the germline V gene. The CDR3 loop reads CASSFGDRSNYGYTF.

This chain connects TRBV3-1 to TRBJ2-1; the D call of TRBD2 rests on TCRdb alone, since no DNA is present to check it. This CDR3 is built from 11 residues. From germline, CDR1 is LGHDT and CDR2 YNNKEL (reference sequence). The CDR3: CASRDFDEQFF.

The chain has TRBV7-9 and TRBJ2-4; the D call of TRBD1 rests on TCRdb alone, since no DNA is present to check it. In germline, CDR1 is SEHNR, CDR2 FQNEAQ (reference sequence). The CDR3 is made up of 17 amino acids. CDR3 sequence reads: CASSRSGQGARNDIQYF.

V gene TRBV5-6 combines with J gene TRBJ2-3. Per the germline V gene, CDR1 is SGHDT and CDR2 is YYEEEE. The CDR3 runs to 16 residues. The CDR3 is CASSLAGGEKIDTQYF. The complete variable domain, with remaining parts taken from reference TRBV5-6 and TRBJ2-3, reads DAGVTQSPTHLIKTRGQQVTLRCSPKSGHDTVSWYQQALGQGPQFIFQYYEEEERQRGNFPDRFSGHQFPNYSSELNVNALLLGDSALYLCASSLAGGEKIDTQYFGPGTRLTVL.